These 18 T cell receptor beta chains came from one sample sequenced in a study of blood T cell repertoires in COVID-19. Using immunoSEQ multiplex PCR, the repertoire was profiled, and TCRdb retains in-frame clones only, with some absent. The repertoire has some 100,000 clones, roughly 86% of them found once; the top ten carry about 6.3%. Sequenced material: peripheral blood. These receptors all come from a woman aged 55-69 years with acute or convalescent COVID-19.

The chain combines TRBV19 with TRBJ2-5, with 10 bases matching TRBD1. CDR1 is LNHDA, CDR2 SQIVND, per germline (reference sequence). Unmatched junction bases numbered 6, after V lost 3 bases and J lost 5 bases. This CDR3 contains 15 residues. Here the CDR3 reads CASSIGTGVGETQYF. Written as DNA, the CDR3 is TGTGCCAGTAGTATTGGGACAGGGGTGGGGGAGACCCAGTACTTC.

The genes are TRBV6-5 and TRBJ1-5; 9 nucleotides line up with TRBD1. The CDR3 covers 15 residues. Germline trimming cut 6 bases from V and 1 base from J; bases unmatched to any gene: 4. Germline V gene data show CDR1 as MNHEY and CDR2 as SVGAGI. The CDR3 loop is CASRPTGGSNQPQHF. As DNA, the CDR3 is TGTGCCAGCAGACCGACAGGGGGAAGCAATCAGCCCCAGCATTTT.

The chain joins TRBV6-5 to TRBJ1-1; 7 nucleotides agree with TRBD1. CDR1 and CDR2 from the germline V gene are MNHEY and SVGAGI. This CDR3 comprises 16 residues. V trimming: 2 bases; J trimming: 4 bases; junction bases outside the gene matches: 10. The CDR3 nucleotides are TGTGCCAGCAGTTACCTCACAACAGGGGTAGGCACTGAAGCTTTCTTT. It encodes CASSYLTTGVGTEAFF.

The rearrangement joins TRBV19 to TRBJ1-5; no reliable D call. Germline assignment: CDR1 LNHDA and CDR2 SQIVND (reference sequence). V was shortened by 7 bases and J by 5 bases, with 18 bases between the two germline ends. The CDR3 runs to 15 residues. The CDR3 DNA reads TGTGCCAGTAATACGCGGGCGTCAGTTGATCAGCCCCAGCATTTT. Its protein product is CASNTRASVDQPQHF.

The V and J genes are TRBV27 and TRBJ2-7, with TRBD1 matching over 7 bases. CDR1 and CDR2 from the germline V gene are MNHEY and SMNVEV (reference sequence). The J segment lost 3 bases and the V segment lost 8 bases, leaving 7 bases of the junction unmatched. This CDR3 spans 13 amino acids. For the CDR3, the DNA is TGTGCCAGCCCCAACAGGGGCCACTACGAGCAGTACGTC. It specifies CASPNRGHYEQYV.

The rearrangement uses TRBV7-3 and TRBJ2-1, with TRBD2 matching over 14 bases. The CDR3 sequence is 16 residues long. Trimming took 5 bases from V and 7 from J; bases not matched to a gene: 7. Germline V gives CDR1 SGHTA, CDR2 FQGTGA. CDR3 region: CASSQGGLAGGNEQFF. CDR3 nucleotide sequence: TGTGCCAGCAGCCAAGGAGGACTAGCGGGAGGTAATGAGCAGTTCTTC.

The chain links TRBV19 to TRBJ1-6, with 7 bases matching TRBD1. Germline V gene data show CDR1 as LNHDA and CDR2 as SQIVND (reference sequence). Trimming cost V 4 bases and J 0 bases; bases outside gene matches: 9. The CDR3 has 18 amino acids. In DNA form, the CDR3 reads TGTGCCAGTAGTACGACAGGGTTATCTTCCTCCTATAATTCACCCCTCCACTTT. It specifies CASSTTGLSSSYNSPLHF.

The sample holds one count of this clone. In DNA, the CDR3 is TGCGCCAGCAGCTTGGGCAGTGAAAAACTGTTTTTT. It specifies CASSLGSEKLFF. The V call is TRBV5-1, the J call TRBJ1-4, with no clear D. The CDR3 has 12 residues. V was trimmed by 0 bases and J by 7 bases, leaving 4 bases between them. Per germline, CDR1 SGHRS and CDR2 YFSETQ.

This rearrangement joins TRBV6-5 to TRBJ2-7; TRBD2 might be the D (5 bases). The CDR3 has 14 amino acids. CDR1 and CDR2 (germline): MNHEY, SVGAGI. The V end was cut by 3 bases, the J end by 0 bases, with 9 bases between. CDR3 in amino acids: CASSYEGYSYEQYF. The CDR3 nucleotides are TGTGCCAGCAGTTATGAGGGCTACTCCTACGAGCAGTACTTC.

The chain is built from TRBV28 and TRBJ2-4, with 7 nucleotides matching TRBD1. From germline, CDR1 is MDHEN and CDR2 SYDVKM. This CDR3 is 16 amino acids long. V gave up 5 bases and J gave up 0 bases; unmatched junction bases: 7. CDR3 coding DNA: TGTGCCAGCAGTCCACCGGGACAGCTAGCCAAAAACATTCAGTACTTC. Translation: CASSPPGQLAKNIQYF.

The V and J genes are TRBV19 and TRBJ2-1; D unclear. CDR1 is LNHDA and CDR2 is SQIVND in the germline V gene (reference sequence). The length of the CDR3 is 13 residues. V lost 3 bases, J lost 8 bases, and 11 bases lay in between. The CDR3 DNA sequence: TGTGCCAGTAGTATCCCTAGTTTATATGAGCAGTTCTTC. Encoded protein: CASSIPSLYEQFF.

V and J are TRBV5-1 and TRBJ2-3, with D unresolved. The CDR3 is made up of 14 amino acids. Germline CDR1 is SGHRS and CDR2 is YFSETQ. Trimming shortened V by 4 bases and J by 4 bases, and 13 bases separated the two germline ends. The CDR3 sequence is CASSAGFSSDTQYF. CDR3 sequence (DNA): TGCGCCAGCAGCGCAGGATTCTCCTCAGATACGCAGTATTTT.

This chain joins TRBV5-1 and TRBJ2-5, with 8 nucleotides matching TRBD1. Germline CDR1 and CDR2: SGHRS and YFSETQ. This CDR3 contains 15 residues. V lost 5 bases to trimming and J lost 5 bases; unmatched junction nucleotides: 11. This CDR3 reads CASSPGTGPRETQYF. The CDR3 DNA is TGCGCCAGCAGTCCCGGGACAGGTCCGAGGGAGACCCAGTACTTC.

Only one count was recorded for this clone. This chain uses TRBV27 with TRBJ2-1, with D possibly TRBD1 on 5 matching bases. Germline CDR1 is MNHEY and CDR2 is SMNVEV (reference sequence). The CDR3 has 17 residues. The V end was cut by 4 bases, the J end by 8 bases, with 24 bases between. The CDR3 bases are TGTGCCAGCAGTTCCGCTCAACTGGACACCTCTGGGGATGAGCAGTTCTTC. Amino acids: CASSSAQLDTSGDEQFF.

This chain uses TRBV3-1 (or the pseudogene TRBV3-2) with TRBJ2-1, with TRBD2 matching 13 bases. Germline assignment: CDR1 LGHDT and CDR2 YNNKEL (reference sequence). V dropped 4 bases and J dropped 16; count of bases not matched to a gene: 7. The CDR3 sequence is 13 residues long. CDR3 residues: CASSPWTSGSLFF. CDR3 DNA: TGTGCCAGCAGCCCGTGGACTAGCGGGAGTTTATTCTTC.

The chain has TRBV9 and TRBJ2-1; 11 bases map to TRBD2. Germline values: CDR1 SGDLS, CDR2 YYNGEE. The CDR3 is made up of 18 amino acids. Trimming removed 0 bases from V and 3 bases from J; junction bases left unmatched: 8. The CDR3 protein is CASSVGVAGGPNYNEQFF. The CDR3 DNA reads as TGTGCCAGCAGCGTAGGGGTAGCGGGAGGGCCAAACTACAATGAGCAGTTCTTC. The full variable domain, its missing parts supplied by reference TRBV9 and TRBJ2-1, is DSGVTQTPKHLITATGQRVTLRCSPRSGDLSVYWYQQSLDQGLQFLIQYYNGEERAKGNILERFSAQQFPDLHSELNLSSLELGDSALYFCASSVGVAGGPNYNEQFFGPGTRLTVL.

V usage is TRBV5-1 and J usage is TRBJ1-1; TRBD1 matches at 11 bases. With 4 bases clipped from V and 5 bases from J, the junction kept 4 bases outside the gene matches. In germline, CDR1 is SGHRS, CDR2 YFSETQ. This CDR3 is 14 amino acids long. The CDR3 spells CASSTDRGQTEAFF. The CDR3 DNA is TGCGCCAGCAGCACGGACAGGGGGCAGACTGAAGCTTTCTTT.

V and J are TRBV19 and TRBJ1-4; the D is unclear. Germline lookup yields CDR1 LNHDA and CDR2 SQIVND (reference sequence). V shed 3 bases and J shed 7 bases, with 12 bases lying between them. The CDR3 runs to 14 residues. CDR3 region: CASSIPPTGEKLFF. CDR3 nucleotides: TGTGCCAGTAGTATCCCTCCGACGGGTGAAAAACTGTTTTTT.